This T cell receptor (beta chain) originates from a study of shared T cell receptors in the human thymus. TCRdb's copy holds only in-frame clones and misses some; the assay was immunoSEQ multiplex PCR. The data hold approximately 400,000 clones, with 85% to 95% observed a single time. The length of the CDR3 is 16 residues. The junction had 16 bases not matched to a gene; V was cut back by 4 bases and J by 8 bases. The germline gives CDR1 MGHRA, CDR2 YSYEKL. The rearrangement uses TRBV4-1 and TRBJ1-2, with TRBD1 matching over 7 bases. Input material: thymocytes. This sequence was found in a human donor. CDR3 loop: CASSPGRGLDLEGYTF. Here the CDR3 DNA reads TGCGCCAGCAGCCCGGGAAGGGGGCTAGATTTGGAAGGCTACACCTTC.